This TCR beta chain emerged from a study of T cells after posttransplantation cyclophosphamide. General observations from the study: TRB clonality was highly associated with recipient CMV seropositivity and reactivation. Later post-transplant blood repertoires were often dominated by donor CD8+ memory clones. Blood and skin or GI T cell repertoires showed limited TRB overlap.

Profiling relied on immunoSEQ multiplex PCR, and the TCRdb table lists in-frame clones only, not all of them. This sample comprises about 39,000 clones, none seen once only. This clone was counted at least ten times. Antigen: not known. This TCR was recovered from a woman between 50 and 59 years old in good health and a related stem cell transplant donor. Sequencing was carried out using PBMCs.

The CDR3 sequence is CASSLADRNYGYTF. DNA of the CDR3: TGCGCCAGCAGCTTGGCGGACAGGAACTATGGCTACACCTTC. The chain uses TRBV5-1 and TRBJ1-2; 7 positions agree with TRBD1. The CDR3 is 14 residues long. CDR1 is SGHRS, CDR2 YFSETQ, per germline. J gave up 2 bases and V 0 bases, and 1 base lay outside the gene matches.